The T cell receptor beta chain described here comes from a study of pediatric ulcerative colitis (dated by TCRdb to about 2019). Notes on the research overall: Of the ulcerative colitis patients, seven or eight had pancolitis and two had left-sided colitis, and histology in every patient was consistent with ulcerative colitis. Ten or so newly diagnosed, treatment-naive pediatric ulcerative colitis patients and a handful of non-IBD control children each provided paired blood and rectal samples. Using the Pediatric Ulcerative Colitis Activity Index, a couple of patients were classed as having mild disease, several as having moderate disease and three as having acute severe colitis. Here is what the overall study found, with its caveats: Rectal pinch biopsies may have included blood-derived T cells, especially in patients with overt colitis. Two rectal CDR3 clonotypes turned up in every ulcerative colitis patient but in none of the controls. Features of the rectal repertoire distinguished controls, mild-moderate colitis patients and acute severe colitis patients, and in acute severe colitis rectal diversity was lower because of clonal expansions. Repertoires were derived from total lymphocyte DNA, so rare subsets such as regulatory T cells may have patterns not reflected. The healthy control group was small, consisting of only a handful of individuals. Compared with controls, ulcerative colitis patients showed significantly higher autologous blood-rectal clonal overlap, a finding that suggests increased T cell trafficking to inflamed tissue. For technical reasons, substantially fewer templates were yielded by the blood samples of two patients, and these blood samples were excluded from blood-rectal overlap analysis.

After removal of 2 bases from V and 12 bases from J, the junction retains 8 bases not matched to a gene. The germline V gene (reference sequence) gives CDR1 as LNHDA and CDR2 as SQIVND. The CDR3 has 15 amino acids, counting the end cysteine and phenylalanine. Just CDR3 DNA is preserved here, 45 bases in frame from base 1. Using the immunoSEQ TRB Survey service, rearranged CDR3 beta regions were amplified from genomic DNA with multiplex V and J primers. Survey-level sequencing depth of up to 500,000 reads per sample was used to keep depth equal across samples. Libraries were purified and pooled, and sequencing was performed on Illumina technology. In the authors' own workflow: immunoSEQ online tools were used for productive clonality, sample overlap, pairwise scatters, CDR3 beta length, V/D/J gene usage and productiveness. Calculated diversity was the number of unique rearrangements divided by total templates times 100; Shannon and Simpson indices were also computed. Z-score normalized data were analyzed by principal component analysis with the R prcomp function and the ggbiplot package. Morisita's index was used to measure clonal overlap between blood and rectum within each subject. This immuneACCESS table, as held by TCRdb, lists in-frame sequences with V and J called but not all clones. Of the missing ones, under half trace to an unresolved V gene in checked studies; the others have no known cause. The V and J calls and clone size are taken from that table; D and trimming were inferred from the DNA. This sample comprises some 25,000 clones, more than 65% of them detected only once. Roughly 7.6% of the sample rests with the top ten.

There are a few counts of this clone. Its antigen is not yet known. Per-nucleotide qualities are absent, and no much larger clonotype sits a single base away. One to two pinch biopsies were taken from the rectum for research during colonoscopy. Before the diagnostic colonoscopy, none of the ulcerative colitis patients had been given immunosuppressive medication. Rectal biopsies were digested with proteinase K before DNA isolation. The Wizard kit (Promega) was used to extract genomic DNA from the blood and intestinal samples. The receptor comes from a boy between 10 and 17 years old with severe ulcerative colitis. The receptor chain draws on TRBV19 and TRBJ2-1; 12 bases in between match TRBD2. The source material was gut tissue. The nucleotides read TGTGCCAGTAGTATAACGACTAGCGGGGGAACATGGCAGTTCTTC. This is translated as CASSITTSGGTWQFF. The full variable domain, with segments outside the CDR3 supplied by the reference TRBV19 and TRBJ2-1 proteins, appears as DGGITQSPKYLFRKEGQNVTLSCEQNLNHDAMYWYRQDPGQGLRLIYYSQIVNDFQKGDIAEGYSVSREKKESFPLTVTSAQKNPTAFYLCASSITTSGGTWQFFGPGTRLTVL.